Following are 8 T cell receptor beta chains from one sample sequenced in a study of breast tumors, draining lymph nodes, adjacent tissues. TCRdb redid the calling of the multiplex PCR reads with MiXCR, one entry per CDR3 protein. The table has around 290,000 distinct CDR3 sequences, around 31% seen once. Axillary draining lymph nodes of breast cancer patients supplied the node samples. Sequenced: axillary lymph node tissue. The receptors were sampled from a female donor with breast cancer. Some clones in this sample may be carry-over from other donors' samples.

This clonotype has only a few counts. This may arise from a read error, as a much more abundant clone is one base away. The gene calls are TRBV7-9 and TRBJ1-3; D is possibly TRBD1 (5 bases). CDR3 length: 17 residues. CDR1 SEHNR and CDR2 FQNEAQ come from the germline V gene (reference sequence). The CDR3, as DNA: TGTGCCAGCAGCTTAAGGGGCTCCTCCAGCTCTGGAAACCCCATATATTTT. The encoded protein is CASSLRGSSSSGNPIYF.

This clonotype was seen ten or more times. The rearrangement joins TRBV4-3 to TRBJ2-7; 8 nucleotides align to TRBD1. This CDR3 spans 15 amino acids. Trimming at V came to 0 bases and at J to 3 bases, leaving 4 bases not matched to a gene. Per the germline V gene, CDR1 is LGHNA and CDR2 is YSLEER. CDR3 sequence reads: CASSQDLRGLYEQYF. DNA of the CDR3: TGCGCCAGCAGCCAAGACCTCAGGGGGCTCTACGAGCAGTACTTC.

The chain employs TRBV7-2 and TRBJ1-2; perhaps TRBD1 as D (5 bases). CDR3 length: 14 residues. Per the germline V gene, CDR1 is SGHTA and CDR2 is FQGNSA. The V end lost 7 bases, the J end lost 4 bases, and 16 bases lay between the germline ends. The CDR3 DNA is TGTGCCAGCACCCAGGGCGAACTCTTCTATGGCTACACCTTC. Its protein product is CASTQGELFYGYTF. Drawing the rest from reference TRBV7-2 and TRBJ1-2, the complete variable domain is GAGVSQSPSNKVTEKGKDVELRCDPISGHTALYWYRQSLGQGLEFLIYFQGNSAPDKSGLPSDRFSAERTGGSVSTLTIQRTQQEDSAVYLCASTQGELFYGYTFGSGTRLTVV.

Only a few counts were recorded for this clonotype. Being one base from a much bigger clone, this may be a read error. The genes are TRBV11-2 and TRBJ2-2; 7 bases map to TRBD1. This CDR3 has 13 amino acids. Germline-derived CDR1 and CDR2 are SGHAT and FQNNGV. This CDR3 reads CANSTQGTGELFF. Here the CDR3 DNA reads TGTGCCAACAGCACACAGGGGACCGGGGAGCTGTTTTTT.

With respect to this clonotype: A much larger clone lies a single base off, so this may be a read error. The chain has TRBV5-5 and TRBJ2-7; possibly TRBD2 for D (5 bases). CDR1 SGHKS and CDR2 YYEKEE come from the germline V gene (reference sequence). CDR3 length: 13 residues. The V end lost 4 bases, the J end lost 6 bases, and 14 bases lay between the germline ends. The CDR3 spells CASSGRAVCEQYF. The CDR3 DNA sequence: TGTGCCAGCAGCGGGCGGGCCGTCTGCGAGCAGTACTTC.

This clonotype occurred many times. DNA of the CDR3: TGTGCCAGCAGCGTAGCCGGGGGACGGGAAAAACTGTTTTTT. Its protein is CASSVAGGREKLFF. This rearrangement joins TRBV9 to TRBJ1-4; weak D call: TRBD1 (5 bases). From germline, CDR1 is SGDLS and CDR2 YYNGEE. CDR3 length: 14 residues. Trimming shortened V by 0 bases and J by 8 bases, and 11 bases separated the two germline ends. The whole variable domain, remainder taken from reference TRBV9 and TRBJ1-4, is DSGVTQTPKHLITATGQRVTLRCSPRSGDLSVYWYQQSLDQGLQFLIQYYNGEERAKGNILERFSAQQFPDLHSELNLSSLELGDSALYFCASSVAGGREKLFFGSGTQLSVL.

The rearrangement joins TRBV6-5 to TRBJ2-3; TRBD1 might be the D (5 bases). The CDR3 spans 13 residues. Trimming left V 6 bases short and J 4 bases short, with 11 bases between. Germline V gene lookup returns CDR1 MNHEY and CDR2 SVGAGI. In DNA form, the CDR3 reads TGTGCCAGCAGCGTAGACAGCCCAGATACGCAGTATTTT. Translation: CASSVDSPDTQYF.

There are many counts of this clonotype. The V gene is TRBV7-2, the J gene TRBJ2-3; possibly TRBD1 for D (5 bases). Trimming took 10 bases from V and 2 from J, leaving 7 bases between them. The V gene's germline CDR1 is SGHTA and CDR2 FQGNSA. This CDR3 comprises 11 residues. In DNA, the CDR3 is TGTGCCACAGGGCTCACAGATACGCAGTATTTT. Translated: CATGLTDTQYF.